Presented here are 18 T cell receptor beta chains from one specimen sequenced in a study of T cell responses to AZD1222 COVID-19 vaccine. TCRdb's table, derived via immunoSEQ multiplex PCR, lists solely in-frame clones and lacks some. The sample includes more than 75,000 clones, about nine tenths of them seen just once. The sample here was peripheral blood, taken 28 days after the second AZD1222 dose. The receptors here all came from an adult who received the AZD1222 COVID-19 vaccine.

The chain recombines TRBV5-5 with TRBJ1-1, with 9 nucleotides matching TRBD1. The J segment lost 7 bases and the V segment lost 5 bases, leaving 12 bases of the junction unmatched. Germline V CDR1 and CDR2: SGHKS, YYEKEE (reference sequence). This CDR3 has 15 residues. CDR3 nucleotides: TGTGCCAGCAGGAGAACCGGGACAGGGAAAGGTGAAGCTTTCTTT. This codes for CASRRTGTGKGEAFF.

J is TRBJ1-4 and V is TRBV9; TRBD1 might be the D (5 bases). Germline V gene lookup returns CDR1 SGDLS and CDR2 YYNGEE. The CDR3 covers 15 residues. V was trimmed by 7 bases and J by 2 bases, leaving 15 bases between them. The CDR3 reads CASGDDRGTNEKLFF. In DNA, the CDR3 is TGTGCCAGCGGAGACGACCGGGGGACTAATGAAAAACTGTTTTTT.

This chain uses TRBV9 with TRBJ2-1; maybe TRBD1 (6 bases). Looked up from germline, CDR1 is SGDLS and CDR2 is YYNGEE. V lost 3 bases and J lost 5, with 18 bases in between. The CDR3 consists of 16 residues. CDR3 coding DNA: TGTGCCAGCAGCGCCGGCCTAGGGGCAGGGGACAATGAGCAGTTCTTC. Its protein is CASSAGLGAGDNEQFF.

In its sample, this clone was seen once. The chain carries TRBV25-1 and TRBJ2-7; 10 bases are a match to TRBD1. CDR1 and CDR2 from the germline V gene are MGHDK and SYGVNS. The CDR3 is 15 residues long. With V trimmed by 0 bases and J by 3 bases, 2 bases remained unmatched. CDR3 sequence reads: CASSEYGTGVYEQYF. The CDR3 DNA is TGTGCCAGCAGTGAATATGGGACAGGGGTCTACGAGCAGTACTTC.

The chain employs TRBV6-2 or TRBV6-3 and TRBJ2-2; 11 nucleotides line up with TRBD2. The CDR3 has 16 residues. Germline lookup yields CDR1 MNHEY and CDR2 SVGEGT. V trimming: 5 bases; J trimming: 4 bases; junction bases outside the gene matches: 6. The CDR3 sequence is CASSQRLAGITGELFF. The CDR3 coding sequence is TGTGCCAGCAGTCAGAGACTAGCGGGGATCACCGGGGAGCTGTTTTTT.

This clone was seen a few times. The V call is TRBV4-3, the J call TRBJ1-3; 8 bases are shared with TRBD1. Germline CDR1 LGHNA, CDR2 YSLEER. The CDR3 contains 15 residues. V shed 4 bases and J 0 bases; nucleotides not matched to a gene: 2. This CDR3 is CASSLDRASGNTIYF. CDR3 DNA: TGCGCCAGCAGCCTGGACAGGGCCTCTGGAAACACCATATATTTT.

CDR3 protein: CASSPDAAVEQYF. In DNA, the CDR3 is TGTGCCAGCTCACCGGACGCGGCGGTGGAGCAGTACTTC. The V call is TRBV18, the J call TRBJ2-7; D gene ambiguous. The CDR3 is made up of 13 amino acids. Germline CDR1 is KGHSH and CDR2 is LQKENI. With 3 bases removed from V and 7 bases from J, the gap between germline ends came to 13 bases.

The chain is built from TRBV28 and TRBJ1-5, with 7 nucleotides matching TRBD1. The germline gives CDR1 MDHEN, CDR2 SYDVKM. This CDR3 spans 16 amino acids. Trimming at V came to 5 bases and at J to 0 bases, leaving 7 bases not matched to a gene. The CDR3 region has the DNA TGTGCCAGCAGTCCAGGGGGGACCTTTAGCAATCAGCCCCAGCATTTT. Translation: CASSPGGTFSNQPQHF.

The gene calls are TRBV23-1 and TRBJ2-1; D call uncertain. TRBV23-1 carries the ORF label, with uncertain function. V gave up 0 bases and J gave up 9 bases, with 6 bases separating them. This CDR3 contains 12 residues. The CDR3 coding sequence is TGCGCCAGCAGTCAATCCGCGAGTGAGCAGTTCTTC. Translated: CASSQSASEQFF.

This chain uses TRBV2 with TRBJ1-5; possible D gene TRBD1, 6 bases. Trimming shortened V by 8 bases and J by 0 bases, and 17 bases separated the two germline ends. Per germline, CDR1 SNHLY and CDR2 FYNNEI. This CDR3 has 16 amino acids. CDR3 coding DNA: TGTGCCAGCCATATATCCGGGACACTTAGCAATCAGCCCCAGCATTTT. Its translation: CASHISGTLSNQPQHF. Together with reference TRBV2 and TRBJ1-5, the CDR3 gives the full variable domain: EPEVTQTPSHQVTQMGQEVILRCVPISNHLYFYWYRQILGQKVEFLVSFYNNEISEKSEIFDDQFSVERPDGSNFTLKIRSTKLEDSAMYFCASHISGTLSNQPQHFGDGTRLSIL.

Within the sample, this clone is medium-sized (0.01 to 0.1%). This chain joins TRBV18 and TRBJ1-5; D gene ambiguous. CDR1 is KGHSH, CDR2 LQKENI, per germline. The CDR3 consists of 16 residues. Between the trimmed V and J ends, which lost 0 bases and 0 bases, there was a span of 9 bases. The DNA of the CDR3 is TGTGCCAGCTCACCACCAACAACATCTAGCAATCAGCCCCAGCATTTT. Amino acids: CASSPPTTSSNQPQHF.

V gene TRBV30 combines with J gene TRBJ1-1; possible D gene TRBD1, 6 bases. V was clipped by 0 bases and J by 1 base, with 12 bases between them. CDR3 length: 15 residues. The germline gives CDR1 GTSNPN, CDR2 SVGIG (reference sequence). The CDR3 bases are TGTGCCTGGAGTGTTTCGGACAGCCCGAACACTGAAGCTTTCTTT. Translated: CAWSVSDSPNTEAFF.

CDR3 DNA sequence: TGTGCCAGCAGTTCTTTTTACGATCGGGGATTGCTGCCCCAGCATTTT. Encoded protein: CASSSFYDRGLLPQHF. This sequence joins TRBV28 and TRBJ1-5; D remains ambiguous. V was trimmed by 4 bases and J by 9 bases, leaving 22 bases between them. The CDR3 covers 16 residues. Germline V CDR1 and CDR2: MDHEN, SYDVKM.

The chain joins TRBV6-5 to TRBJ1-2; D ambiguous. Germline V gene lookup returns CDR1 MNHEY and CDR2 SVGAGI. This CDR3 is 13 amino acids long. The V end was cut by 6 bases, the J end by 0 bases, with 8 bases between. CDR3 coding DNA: TGTGCCAGCAGGAAAGGAACTAACTATGGCTACACCTTC. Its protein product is CASRKGTNYGYTF.

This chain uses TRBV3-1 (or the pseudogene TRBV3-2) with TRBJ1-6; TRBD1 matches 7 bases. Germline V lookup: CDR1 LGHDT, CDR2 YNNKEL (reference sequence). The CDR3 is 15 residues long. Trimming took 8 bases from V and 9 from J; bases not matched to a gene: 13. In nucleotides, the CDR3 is TGTGCCAGCGGAACCTACGGAGGGGGCTCTTCACCCCTCCACTTT. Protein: CASGTYGGGSSPLHF.

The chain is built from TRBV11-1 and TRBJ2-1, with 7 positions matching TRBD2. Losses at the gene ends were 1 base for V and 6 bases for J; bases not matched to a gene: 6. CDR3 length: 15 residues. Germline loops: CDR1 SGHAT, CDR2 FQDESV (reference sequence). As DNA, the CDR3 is TGTGCCAGCAGCTTAGGCTGGCGGGGGTCCAATGAGCAGTTCTTC. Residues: CASSLGWRGSNEQFF.

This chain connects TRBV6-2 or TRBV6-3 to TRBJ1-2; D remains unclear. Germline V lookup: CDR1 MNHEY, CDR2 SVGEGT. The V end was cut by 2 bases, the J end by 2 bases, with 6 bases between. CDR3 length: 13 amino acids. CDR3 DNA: TGTGCCAGCAGTTACGGCGGGAACTATGGCTACACCTTC. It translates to CASSYGGNYGYTF.

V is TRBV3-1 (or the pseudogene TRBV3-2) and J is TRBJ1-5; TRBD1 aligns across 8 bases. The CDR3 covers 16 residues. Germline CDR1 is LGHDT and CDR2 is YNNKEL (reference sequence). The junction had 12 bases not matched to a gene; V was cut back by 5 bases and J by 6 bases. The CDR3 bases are TGTGCCAGCAGCTTTAACGACGGGACAGGACGTCAGCCCCAGCATTTT. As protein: CASSFNDGTGRQPQHF.